The next 28 T cell receptor beta chains were all read from a single sample in a study of cytomegalovirus exposure and HLA in healthy donors. Primers included in the PCR were 60 Vbeta and 13 Jbeta primers. Only in-frame clones appear in the TCRdb table, and some are missing; sequencing was by immunoSEQ multiplex PCR. The table records about 200,000 clones, roughly 77% of them present only once. Specimen: PBMCs. The receptors stem from a male donor in good health and CMV-seropositive.

The chain uses TRBV25-1 and TRBJ2-2; a possible D gene is TRBD2 (5 bases). The germline V gene has CDR1 MGHDK and CDR2 SYGVNS. V dropped 6 bases and J dropped 8 bases, with 10 bases sitting between them. This CDR3 is built from 12 residues. In DNA, the CDR3 is TGTGCCAGCAGGACCAGCGGTGGGGAGCTGTTTTTT. Encoded protein: CASRTSGGELFF.

This chain links TRBV5-5 with TRBJ2-1, with D hard to call. The CDR3 sequence is 12 residues long. V was cut by 1 base and J by 5 bases, with 4 bases left in between. The germline V gene encodes CDR1 SGHKS and CDR2 YYEKEE (reference sequence). The CDR3 DNA reads TGTGCCAGCAGCTTGATCAACAATGAGCAGTTCTTC. Protein product: CASSLINNEQFF.

The chain employs TRBV4-1 and TRBJ2-7; a possible D gene is TRBD2 (6 bases). The CDR3 totals 16 residues. CDR1 MGHRA and CDR2 YSYEKL come from the germline V gene. Trimming removed 4 bases from V and 2 bases from J, with 18 bases in between. This CDR3 is CASSPAGVAVTYEQYF. DNA of the CDR3: TGCGCCAGCAGCCCCGCCGGGGTAGCGGTTACCTACGAGCAGTACTTC.

V and J are TRBV19 and TRBJ2-1; D unclear. Per germline, CDR1 LNHDA and CDR2 SQIVND (reference sequence). The CDR3 length is 13 residues. Trimming left V 1 base short and J 4 bases short, with 5 bases between. The CDR3 DNA reads TGTGCCAGTAGTATAGGGCGGTACAATGAGCAGTTCTTC. Translation gives CASSIGRYNEQFF. Supplemented by reference TRBV19 and TRBJ2-1, the full variable domain reads DGGITQSPKYLFRKEGQNVTLSCEQNLNHDAMYWYRQDPGQGLRLIYYSQIVNDFQKGDIAEGYSVSREKKESFPLTVTSAQKNPTAFYLCASSIGRYNEQFFGPGTRLTVL.

The genes are TRBV6-1 and TRBJ2-5; the match to TRBD2 covers 7 bases. CDR3 length: 14 amino acids. Germline V lookup: CDR1 MNHNS, CDR2 SASEGT. After removal of 0 bases from V and 7 bases from J, the junction contained 5 bases not matched to a gene. DNA of the CDR3: TGTGCCAGCAGTGAAGCGGGGGGGAAAGGGACCCAGTACTTC. It is translated as CASSEAGGKGTQYF.

V usage is TRBV5-5 and J usage is TRBJ2-2; a weak D match, TRBD2 (6 bases). The CDR3 runs 14 residues. V was pared by 0 bases and J by 6 bases, with 9 bases between. The germline gives CDR1 SGHKS, CDR2 YYEKEE (reference sequence). CDR3 sequence: CASSLGGVPGELFF. CDR3 in DNA: TGTGCCAGCAGCTTGGGGGGGGTACCCGGGGAGCTGTTTTTT.

V and J are TRBV6-4 and TRBJ1-2; 8 bases agree with TRBD1. Germline V CDR1 and CDR2: MRHNA, SNTAGT. Trimming removed 6 bases from V and 0 bases from J; junction bases left unmatched: 3. CDR3 size: 14 residues. For the CDR3, the DNA is TGTGCCAGCAGCGCAGGGGGCGCTAACTATGGCTACACCTTC. This sequence encodes CASSAGGANYGYTF.

This clone has more than one count but fewer than ten. This rearrangement joins TRBV10-3 to TRBJ2-3; D unresolved. The germline gives CDR1 ENHRY, CDR2 SYGVKD. The germline V and J ends were trimmed by 2 bases and 2 bases, with 5 bases remaining between them. The CDR3 consists of 13 residues. This CDR3 reads CAISEGSTDTQYF. DNA for the CDR3: TGTGCCATCAGTGAGGGCTCCACAGATACGCAGTATTTT.

The chain is built from TRBV12-5 and TRBJ1-2, with D possibly being TRBD1 (5 bases). Germline V CDR1 and CDR2: LGHNT, FRNRAP. The CDR3 covers 14 residues. Trimming pared 3 bases from V and 8 bases from J, leaving 16 bases between. CDR3 nucleotide sequence: TGTGCTAGTGGTTTCCGGGGGGAAATTGGGGGCTACACCTTC. Protein: CASGFRGEIGGYTF.

The chain uses TRBV5-1 and TRBJ2-7; TRBD2 might be the D (6 bases). Per the germline V gene, CDR1 is SGHRS and CDR2 is YFSETQ. The CDR3 consists of 16 residues. V was shortened by 4 bases and J by 0 bases, with 17 bases between the two germline ends. Written as DNA, the CDR3 is TGCGCCAGCAGCCCCACTGGGACTCTGAGCTCCTACGAGCAGTACTTC. Residues: CASSPTGTLSSYEQYF.

The chain has TRBV7-9 and TRBJ1-4; D is unclear. Trimming took off 3 bases at V and 4 bases at J, with 21 bases between the two ends. Germline loops: CDR1 SEHNR, CDR2 FQNEAQ (reference sequence). The CDR3 has 18 residues. The CDR3 loop is CASSFSTRLGGRNEKLFF. CDR3 in DNA: TGTGCCAGCAGCTTTTCCACCCGACTCGGAGGCCGTAATGAAAAACTGTTTTTT.

A single count supports this clone. V is TRBV9 and J is TRBJ2-7; D may be TRBD1 (6 bases). Germline values: CDR1 SGDLS, CDR2 YYNGEE. The germline V and J ends were trimmed by 4 bases and 6 bases, with 17 bases remaining between them. The length of the CDR3 is 14 residues. DNA for the CDR3: TGTGCCAGCAGCCGCCAACGTGAAGGGGGCGAGCAGTACTTC. This translates into CASSRQREGGEQYF.

V is TRBV7-3 and J is TRBJ2-5, with D possibly TRBD1 on 6 matching bases. The DNA end is a closer match to TRBJ2-7, so the J assignment may be wrong. CDR1 and CDR2 from the germline V gene are SGHTA and FQGTGA. The CDR3 is 16 amino acids. The CDR3 region is CASSLTGGEAANEQYF. The CDR3 DNA reads TGTGCCAGCAGCTTAACAGGGGGTGAGGCTGCGAACGAGCAGTACTTC.

The chain recombines TRBV6-6 with TRBJ2-5; 12 positions agree with TRBD2. The ends lost 6 bases at V and 5 bases at J; junction bases unmatched: 10. Germline CDR1 MNHNY, CDR2 SVGAGI (reference sequence). The CDR3 loop spans 16 amino acids. CDR3 amino acids: CASRDSRLAGDETQYF. In DNA, the CDR3 is TGTGCCAGCAGGGACTCACGACTAGCGGGGGATGAGACCCAGTACTTC.

This clone was found a few times. The chain links TRBV9 to TRBJ2-5; possible D gene TRBD1, 5 bases. The CDR3 is 14 amino acids. Germline V gene data show CDR1 as SGDLS and CDR2 as YYNGEE. The V and J ends lost 3 bases and 7 bases respectively, with 16 bases between them. The CDR3 loop is CASSEDTEFGTQYF. DNA for the CDR3: TGTGCCAGCAGCGAGGACACGGAGTTTGGGACCCAGTACTTC. The complete variable domain, with remaining parts taken from reference TRBV9 and TRBJ2-5, reads DSGVTQTPKHLITATGQRVTLRCSPRSGDLSVYWYQQSLDQGLQFLIQYYNGEERAKGNILERFSAQQFPDLHSELNLSSLELGDSALYFCASSEDTEFGTQYFGPGTRLLVL.

The CDR3 DNA is TGTGCCACCAGGGGGGGACCGACAGCGACACTCTACAATGAGCAGTTCTTC. Its translation: CATRGGPTATLYNEQFF. The chain is built from TRBV7-2 and TRBJ2-1; D might be TRBD1 or TRBD2, each matching 7 bases. V lost 10 bases and J lost 3, with 25 bases in between. CDR3 length equals 17 residues. Germline V gene sequence: CDR1 SGHTA, CDR2 FQGNSA.

This chain joins TRBV14 and TRBJ2-1, with 7 bases lining up with TRBD2. Trimming at V came to 3 bases and at J to 6 bases, leaving 11 bases not matched to a gene. Germline CDR1 reads SGHDN; CDR2 reads FVKESK. This CDR3 contains 16 residues. The DNA of the CDR3 is TGTGCCAGCAGCCATTCACTAGCGTATGGTTTCAATGAGCAGTTCTTC. Its translation: CASSHSLAYGFNEQFF.

The chain couples TRBV2 to TRBJ1-4; D perhaps matches TRBD1 (6 bases). Germline V gene lookup returns CDR1 SNHLY and CDR2 FYNNEI. V lost 7 bases to trimming and J lost 9 bases, with 18 bases between them. The CDR3 contains 14 residues. The CDR3 nucleotides read TGTGCCAGCACCCCACTCGAGGGGGATCAAAAACTGTTTTTT. The encoded protein is CASTPLEGDQKLFF.

The rearrangement uses TRBV6-5 and TRBJ2-7, with D tentatively TRBD1 (5 bases). The CDR3 has 15 amino acids. CDR1 and CDR2 (germline): MNHEY, SVGAGI. V was shortened by 5 bases and J by 5 bases, with 19 bases between the two germline ends. Written as DNA, the CDR3 is TGTGCCAGCAGTCCTACAGGTAATCCCTTCCACGAGCAGTACTTC. Residues: CASSPTGNPFHEQYF.

The chain joins TRBV6-9 to TRBJ2-5, with D possibly being TRBD2 (5 bases). Germline lookup yields CDR1 MNHGY and CDR2 SVAAGI. V gave up 5 bases and J gave up 0 bases, with 13 bases separating them. This CDR3 has 15 amino acids. Here the CDR3 DNA reads TGTGCCAGCAGTCCCCGGAGGTTCCACCAAGAGACCCAGTACTTC. Residues: CASSPRRFHQETQYF.

As for this clone: Other DNA sequences within the sample encode an identical CDR3. This chain connects TRBV6-4 to TRBJ2-3; 8 bases map to TRBD2. The CDR3 has 15 amino acids. V was clipped by 3 bases and J by 2 bases; unmatched bases: 4. Per the germline V gene, CDR1 is MRHNA and CDR2 is SNTAGT. In DNA, the CDR3 is TGTGCCAGCAGTGAATTAGCGGGGACCACAGATACGCAGTATTTT. Protein sequence: CASSELAGTTDTQYF.

The rearrangement joins TRBV5-4 to TRBJ2-2; 9 bases are shared with TRBD1. The CDR3 contains 15 residues. CDR1 is SGHNT and CDR2 is YYREEE in the germline V gene (reference sequence). J lost 7 bases, V lost 4 bases, and 8 bases had no gene match. The chain's CDR3 is CASSITGTGHGELFF. The DNA for the CDR3 is TGTGCCAGCAGCATAACCGGGACAGGGCACGGGGAGCTGTTTTTT.

The gene calls are TRBV11-2 and TRBJ1-2; D not resolved. This CDR3 region has 13 residues. V was pared by 4 bases and J by 6 bases, with 12 bases between. The V gene's germline CDR1 is SGHAT and CDR2 FQNNGV. The CDR3 nucleotides read TGTGCCAGCAGCTCCTTCGGCGGGGATGGCTACACCTTC. This encodes CASSSFGGDGYTF.

The chain employs TRBV28 and TRBJ2-1; D not certain. This CDR3 comprises 17 residues. V was cut by 3 bases and J by 6 bases, with 21 bases left in between. Germline CDR1 MDHEN, CDR2 SYDVKM. The CDR3 sequence is CASSFLLKKDSSNEQFF. CDR3 DNA: TGTGCCAGCAGTTTCTTACTTAAAAAAGACTCTTCCAATGAGCAGTTCTTC.

The rearrangement links TRBV15 to TRBJ2-1; 7 bases line up with TRBD2. The CDR3 runs 16 residues. Losses at the gene ends were 3 bases for V and 4 bases for J; bases not matched to a gene: 9. Germline V CDR1 and CDR2: LNHNV, YYDKDF (reference sequence). CDR3 in DNA: TGTGCCACCAGCAGTCCCCTGCGGGAGAGATACAATGAGCAGTTCTTC. The encoded protein is CATSSPLRERYNEQFF.

V and J are TRBV19 and TRBJ1-5; D is uncertain. V was clipped by 7 bases and J by 0 bases, with 10 bases between them. The CDR3 spans 14 residues. Germline values: CDR1 LNHDA, CDR2 SQIVND (reference sequence). The CDR3 reads CASMPGYSNQPQHF. The CDR3 region has the DNA TGTGCCAGTATGCCAGGATATAGCAATCAGCCCCAGCATTTT.

This clone turned up a few times. The chain has TRBV27 and TRBJ2-5; 9 bases are a match to TRBD1. The CDR3 spans 14 residues. J gave up 5 bases and V 3 bases, and 4 bases lay outside the gene matches. In germline, CDR1 is MNHEY, CDR2 SMNVEV (reference sequence). The CDR3 bases are TGTGCCAGCAGTTTCAGCGGGACAGGGGAGACCCAGTACTTC. It is translated as CASSFSGTGETQYF.

This chain links TRBV20-1 with TRBJ1-1; TRBD1 is a possible D gene (5 bases). The CDR3 sequence is 11 residues long. With 7 bases removed from V and 5 bases from J, the gap between germline ends came to 11 bases. Germline loops: CDR1 DFQATT, CDR2 SNEGSKA (reference sequence). The CDR3 DNA is TGCAGTGTAGGGGCGGAGACTGAAGCTTTCTTT. As protein: CSVGAETEAFF.